One sample yielded the 7 T cell receptor beta chains listed below, sequenced in a study of cytomegalovirus exposure and HLA in healthy donors. PCR amplification relied on 60 Vbeta primers (plus 13 Jbeta primers). Clones were sequenced by immunoSEQ multiplex PCR, and TCRdb holds only the in-frame ones, with some missing. The data hold tens of thousands of clones, with 65% to 85% observed a single time. What was sequenced was PBMCs. Every receptor here comes from a man aged 30 to 39 in good health and CMV-seronegative.

The chain combines TRBV5-6 with TRBJ1-3, with D unresolved. This CDR3 has 16 residues. Trimming removed 0 bases at V and 0 bases at J, with 10 bases between. Germline V gives CDR1 SGHDT, CDR2 YYEEEE. CDR3 region: CASSLERRGSGNTIYF. CDR3 sequence (DNA): TGTGCCAGCAGCTTGGAACGCAGAGGCTCTGGAAACACCATATATTTT.

The rearrangement uses TRBV19 and TRBJ1-5; TRBD1 might be the D (6 bases). CDR3 length: 18 amino acids. Trimming took 1 base from V and 6 from J, leaving 22 bases between them. Germline V lookup: CDR1 LNHDA, CDR2 SQIVND (reference sequence). The CDR3 nucleotides read TGTGCCAGTAGTATAGGATTTCGGGGGGCGGGGGCCCCTCAGCCCCAGCATTTT. Residues: CASSIGFRGAGAPQPQHF.

This clone was counted only a few times. The junction shows a germline mismatch at one end, possibly a read error. Other DNA variants within this sample encode the same CDR3. The chain joins TRBV7-7 to TRBJ2-1; the match to TRBD2 covers 8 bases. The CDR3 is made up of 15 amino acids. The germline V gene has CDR1 SSHAT and CDR2 FNYEAQ (reference sequence). As DNA, the CDR3 is TGTGCCAGTAGCTTAGGTTCGGGGGGGGACAATGAGCAGTTCTTC. It encodes CASSLGSGGDNEQFF. Full variable domain (remainder filled in from reference TRBV7-7 and TRBJ2-1): GAGVSQSPRYKVTKRGQDVTLRCDPISSHATLYWYQQALGQGPEFLTYFNYEAQPDKSGLPSDRFSAERPEGSISTLTIQRTEQRDSAMYRCASSLGSGGDNEQFFGPGTRLTVL.

This clone was seen once. The gene calls are TRBV18 and TRBJ1-1, with D uncertain. CDR3 length: 13 amino acids. Germline V gene data show CDR1 as KGHSH and CDR2 as LQKENI. V was cut by 2 bases and J by 5 bases, with 9 bases left in between. This CDR3 reads CASSPSQRTEAFF. CDR3 sequence (DNA): TGTGCCAGCTCACCATCTCAGCGAACTGAAGCTTTCTTT.

The rearrangement links TRBV5-6 to TRBJ2-5; the match to TRBD1 covers 9 bases. Germline V CDR1 and CDR2: SGHDT, YYEEEE. The junction had 7 bases not matched to a gene; V was cut back by 0 bases and J by 4 bases. The CDR3 runs to 16 residues. This CDR3 is CASSLGLTGGIETQYF. In DNA, the CDR3 is TGTGCCAGCAGCTTGGGCTTGACAGGGGGGATAGAGACCCAGTACTTC.

The chain recombines TRBV28 with TRBJ2-7; 8 bases line up with TRBD1. This CDR3 region has 15 residues. Trimming cost V 7 bases and J 5 bases; bases outside gene matches: 13. Germline lookup yields CDR1 MDHEN and CDR2 SYDVKM. The CDR3 loop is CASMIPGTGFNEQYF. The CDR3, as DNA: TGTGCCAGCATGATTCCCGGGACAGGTTTCAACGAGCAGTACTTC.

The gene calls are TRBV7-9 and TRBJ2-3; possible D gene TRBD1, 7 bases. The CDR3 covers 16 residues. V lost 5 bases and J 0 bases, leaving 15 bases between the germline ends. Germline V lookup: CDR1 SEHNR, CDR2 FQNEAQ (reference sequence). Written as DNA, the CDR3 is TGTGCCAGCAGCGCAAGACAGGGACTTAGCACAGATACGCAGTATTTT. Protein sequence: CASSARQGLSTDTQYF.